A single sample gave rise to the 2 T cell receptor beta chains below, sequenced in a study of radiotherapy plus CTLA-4 blockade in lung cancer. TCRdb's table, derived via immunoSEQ multiplex PCR, lists solely in-frame clones and lacks some. In the table there are roughly 32,000 clones, less than 75% of which are singletons. The source material was peripheral blood, sampled from a patient treated with radiotherapy plus ipilimumab. These receptors were collected from a human donor with non-small cell lung cancer who had stable disease on radiotherapy plus ipilimumab.

The CDR3 spells CASSFYWTSGSYGYTF. The DNA of the CDR3 is TGTGCCAGCAGTTTTTATTGGACCTCCGGAAGTTACGGCTACACCTTC. The chain couples TRBV28 to TRBJ1-2, with no clear D. The germline CDR1 and CDR2 sequences are MDHEN and SYDVKM. There are 16 residues in the CDR3. Trimming stripped 3 bases from V and 8 bases from J, with 22 bases between.

The chain carries TRBV28 and TRBJ1-6; TRBD1 is a possible D gene (6 bases). CDR3 length: 16 amino acids. Deletions cut 3 bases from V and 7 bases from J, with 16 bases between. Germline CDR1 and CDR2: MDHEN and SYDVKM. This chain's CDR3 is CASSFRGAGWNSPLHF. CDR3 sequence (DNA): TGTGCCAGCAGTTTCCGGGGGGCGGGTTGGAATTCACCCCTCCACTTT.